This T cell receptor beta chain was profiled in a study of T cells in Graves' hyperthyroidism and ophthalmopathy. The study's findings and limits: Model output signaled ophthalmopathy a median roughly 6 months ahead of onset. Ophthalmopathy and stable hyperthyroidism were told apart by a 13 V-J model.

This clonotype was counted a few times. The antigen remains undetermined. This may come from a read error, since a much larger clone is one base off. TCR beta CDR3 regions were amplified from RNA transcripts. The TCR CDR3 was amplified in a first-round RT-PCR using the HTBI primer set. TCRdb used MiXCR to reprocess the multiplex PCR reads, holding one entry per CDR3 protein. The data hold 600,000 or so distinct CDR3 sequences, with 46% observed a single time. The hyperthyroidism patients had all been newly diagnosed, and their disease duration was under 2 months. Their ages ranged from 18 to 65 years. The clonotype comes from a woman aged 18-29 years with Graves' hyperthyroidism. Sequenced material: peripheral blood or thyroid tissue (not recorded which).

The chain's CDR3 is CASSERRVGANVLTF. CDR3 DNA sequence: TGTGCCAGCAGCGAGCGTAGGGTAGGGGCCAACGTCCTGACTTTC. This chain uses TRBV7-9 with TRBJ2-6; D uncertain. V gave up 5 bases and J gave up 4 bases, with 12 bases separating them. The germline CDR1 and CDR2 sequences are SEHNR and FQNEAQ (reference sequence). The CDR3 loop spans 15 amino acids.